This T cell receptor beta chain stems from a study of T-cell memory formation after mild COVID-19. Whole-study findings and limits: Later expanders leaned CD4+, whereas clones that contracted between day 15 and 85 were balanced CD4/CD8. Confirmation of SARS-CoV-2 specificity was lacking for second-wave clones peaking day 37.

Using its own MiXCR run on the 5' RACE reads, TCRdb lists one record per CDR3 protein. The top ten hold 4.5% to 6.5% of the sample, which has roughly 130,000 distinct CDR3 sequences, more than 15% seen once. Germline CDR1 reads SEHNR; CDR2 reads FQNEAQ (reference sequence). V gave up 3 bases and J gave up 0 bases, with 12 bases separating them. The CDR3 runs 17 residues. In the case of this clonotype: Its matching antigen is unknown.

This chain connects TRBV7-9 to TRBJ2-6; D is perhaps TRBD2 (5 bases). The sequence derives from a man between 18 and 35 years old who had mild COVID-19 (a few samples of this study predate the infection). Cell type and time point are not known. Sequencing used PBMCs or a T cell subset sorted from them (not recorded which). The chain's CDR3 is CASSFGGPSSGANVLTF. The CDR3 nucleotides are TGTGCCAGCAGCTTCGGCGGGCCTAGCTCTGGGGCCAACGTCCTGACTTTC.